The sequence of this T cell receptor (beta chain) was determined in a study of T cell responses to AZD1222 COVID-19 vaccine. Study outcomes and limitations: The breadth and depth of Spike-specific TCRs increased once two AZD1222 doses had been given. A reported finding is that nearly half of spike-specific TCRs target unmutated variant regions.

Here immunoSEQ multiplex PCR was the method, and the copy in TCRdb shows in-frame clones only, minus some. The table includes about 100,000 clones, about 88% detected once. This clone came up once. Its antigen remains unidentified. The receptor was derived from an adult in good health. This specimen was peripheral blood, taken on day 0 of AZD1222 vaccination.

For the CDR3, the DNA is TGTGCCAGCAGCATAACGACAGGGTACGAGCAGTACTTC. Amino acid sequence: CASSITTGYEQYF. The chain recombines TRBV5-6 with TRBJ2-7, with TRBD1 identical over 7 bases. Germline V gene sequence: CDR1 SGHDT, CDR2 YYEEEE. This CDR3 spans 13 amino acids. The trim removed 4 bases at V and 4 bases at J, leaving 5 bases unmatched.